A selection of T cell receptor beta chains follows, all from one sample in a study of blood T cell repertoires in COVID-19. The table came from immunoSEQ multiplex PCR; TCRdb's copy has only in-frame clones and leaves some out. The table has some 300,000 clones, around nine tenths seen once; the top ten hold 1.7%. Material for sequencing was PBMCs or T cells enriched from blood (not recorded which). Receptors originate from a woman between 35 and 50 years old who had recovered from COVID-19. CDR3s include the opening cysteine and the closing phenylalanine or tryptophan. Fields, in order: clone size, J gene, V gene, D gene, CDR3 DNA, CDR3 protein. The D gene is left open where the match is weak. Part of the rows lack a size; the others show once, few, many or a class for expanded clones.

NA	TRBJ2-1	TRBV4-2	TRBD1	TGTGCCAGCAGCCAAGATGGAACAGGGGTCAATGAGCAGTTCTTC	CASSQDGTGVNEQFF
once	TRBJ1-2	TRBV11-3	TRBD1	TGTGCCAGCAGCGGGACAGGGAACTATGGCTACACCTTC	CASSGTGNYGYTF
NA	TRBJ2-7	TRBV2	TRBD2	TGTGCCAGCAGCGGACTAGCGGGAGGATCAGGGGAGCAGTACTTC	CASSGLAGGSGEQYF
NA	TRBJ2-7	TRBV5-1	NA	TGCGCCAGCAGCACGCGGACTAACTACGAGCAGTACTTC	CASSTRTNYEQYF
NA	TRBJ1-1	TRBV7-6	NA	TGTGCCAGCAGCTTCCCCGGGGTTGACACTGAAGCTTTCTTT	CASSFPGVDTEAFF
NA	TRBJ1-2	TRBV30	NA	TGTGCCTGGAGTGCAGGAGGGACTAGGGGGTATGGCTACACCTTC	CAWSAGGTRGYGYTF
NA	TRBJ1-4	TRBV15	TRBD1	TGTGCCACCAGCAGAGCCGGGACAGTAAATGAAAAACTGTTTTTT	CATSRAGTVNEKLFF
NA	TRBJ2-7	TRBV28	NA	TGTGCCAGCAGCTTAGCCCGCGGGGACAGTCCCTACGAGCAGTACTTC	CASSLARGDSPYEQYF
NA	TRBJ2-1	TRBV19	TRBD2	TGTGCCAGTAGTTCTTTGGGGACTAGCGGGAGAAAATACAATGAGCAGTTCTTC	CASSSLGTSGRKYNEQFF
NA	TRBJ1-2	TRBV3-1/TRBV3-2	NA	TGTGCCAGCAGCCAAGATTGGGCAGGGCGGGACTACACCTTC	CASSQDWAGRDYTF
NA	TRBJ1-5	TRBV19	TRBD1	TGTGCCAGTAGTCCCCGGGACAGGGGGGGGCAACCCCAGCATTTT	CASSPRDRGGQPQHF
once	TRBJ1-2	TRBV10-3	NA	TGTGCCATCAGTGAGTCCGCCCAGGGCCATGGCTACACCTTC	CAISESAQGHGYTF
NA	TRBJ1-5	TRBV28	NA	TGTGCCAGCAGTTCGTCGTCCGGGACACGCAATCAGCCCCAGCATTTT	CASSSSSGTRNQPQHF
NA	TRBJ1-4	TRBV18	NA	TGTGCCAGCTCACCCGCCCCCAACGGGAATGAAAAACTGTTTTTT	CASSPAPNGNEKLFF
NA	TRBJ1-6	TRBV4-1	NA	TGCGCCAGCAGCCAAGAGGCGGGAGTAAGTTCACCCCTCCACTTT	CASSQEAGVSSPLHF
NA	TRBJ2-7	TRBV9	NA	TGTGCCAGCAGCGTAACAGGGAACTCCTACGAGCAGTACTTC	CASSVTGNSYEQYF
NA	TRBJ2-3	TRBV18	NA	TGTGCCAGCTCACCGGGGCTGGTAGATACGCAGTATTTT	CASSPGLVDTQYF
NA	TRBJ2-7	TRBV5-5	TRBD1	TGTGCCAGCAGCGCGGGACAGGGAGACGAGCAGTACTTC	CASSAGQGDEQYF
NA	TRBJ1-1	TRBV2	NA	TGTGCCAGCAGTGATCTAGTTCGTGACACTGAAGCTTTCTTT	CASSDLVRDTEAFF
once	TRBJ1-2	TRBV27	TRBD1	TGTGCCAGCAGCTGGACAGGGAGGGACGGCTACACCTTC	CASSWTGRDGYTF
NA	TRBJ1-1	TRBV18	NA	TGTGCCAGCTCACCACCCCGGACAGCGAACACTGAAGCTTTCTTT	CASSPPRTANTEAFF
NA	TRBJ2-3	TRBV5-4	NA	TGTGCCAGCAGCCAAATAGCGCGGTCAGATACGCAGTATTTT	CASSQIARSDTQYF
NA	TRBJ1-6	TRBV12-5	NA	TGTGCTAGTGGGTACCCCGCGGGGCCCCTCCACTTT	CASGYPAGPLHF
NA	TRBJ1-6	TRBV9	NA	TGTGCCAGCAGCGTACACGCTCAGACTCCCCTCCACTTT	CASSVHAQTPLHF
once	TRBJ2-7	TRBV12-3/TRBV12-4	NA	TGTGCCAGCACGGACATTTCCTACGAGCAGTACTTC	CASTDISYEQYF
NA	TRBJ2-5	TRBV5-4	TRBD1	TGTGCCAGCAGGGTGGGACAGAAAGAGACCCAGTACTTC	CASRVGQKETQYF
NA	TRBJ1-1	TRBV2	NA	TGTGCCAGCCGCCCCGGGGTGCGCGGCACTGAAGCTTTCTTT	CASRPGVRGTEAFF
NA	TRBJ1-2	TRBV28	NA	TGTGCCAGCAGCCTACACCCTGGAGGGGATAACTTAGGCTACACCTTC	CASSLHPGGDNLGYTF
NA	TRBJ2-7	TRBV4-3	TRBD1	TGCGCCAGCAGCCAAGCTGACAGGGGTTCCTACGAGCAGTACTTC	CASSQADRGSYEQYF
NA	TRBJ1-5	TRBV19	NA	TGTGCCAGTAGCCCGCACAGGGCGGGCAATCAGCCCCAGCATTTT	CASSPHRAGNQPQHF
NA	TRBJ2-5	TRBV29-1	TRBD2	TGCAGCGTTGAAGATCCGAAATCTAGCGGCGCGACCCAGTACTTC	CSVEDPKSSGATQYF
NA	TRBJ1-3	TRBV6-6	NA	TGTGCCAGCAGTTCACTGGCCACAGCAAACACCATATATTTT	CASSSLATANTIYF
NA	TRBJ1-1	TRBV15	NA	TGTGCCACCAGCAGAGACCTTCTTAGTCCCACTGAAGCTTTCTTT	CATSRDLLSPTEAFF
NA	TRBJ2-5	TRBV28	NA	TGTGCCAGCAGCGGTGACGGGGATCCCAAAGAGACCCAGTACTTC	CASSGDGDPKETQYF
NA	TRBJ2-5	TRBV7-6	NA	TGTGCCAGCAGCTTAGGTGCGAGGACTGGAGAGACCCAGTACTTC	CASSLGARTGETQYF
NA	TRBJ1-2	TRBV4-3	TRBD1	TGCGCCAGCAGCCAAGCGGACAGGGCCCTAGGCTACACCTTC	CASSQADRALGYTF
NA	TRBJ1-2	TRBV3-1/TRBV3-2	TRBD1	TGTGCCGGCAGCCGCGGACAGGGAAATAGGATCTATGGCTACACCTTC	CAGSRGQGNRIYGYTF
NA	TRBJ2-7	TRBV18	NA	TGTGCCAGCTCAGGAGGGGTGGCCCTAGCCTCCTACGAGCAGTACTTC	CASSGGVALASYEQYF
once	TRBJ1-2	TRBV5-1	TRBD1	TGCGCCAGCAGCTTGATTCCAGGGACAGACTATGGCTACACCTTC	CASSLIPGTDYGYTF
NA	TRBJ2-7	TRBV7-9	TRBD1	TGTGCCGGGACAGGGAGAAGTAACTACGAGCAGTACTTC	CAGTGRSNYEQYF
NA	TRBJ1-1	TRBV6-2/TRBV6-3	TRBD1	TGTGCCAGCAGTTATCCGGGGGCGACAGGGAGGAACACTGAAGCTTTCTTT	CASSYPGATGRNTEAFF
NA	TRBJ2-7	TRBV6-2/TRBV6-3	TRBD2	TGTGCCAGCAGTTACCCTCTAGCGGGAGGCACCTACGAGCAGTACTTC	CASSYPLAGGTYEQYF
NA	TRBJ2-3	TRBV7-2	NA	TGTGCCAGCAGCCCCGAGGCTCGGGGGTTTGATACGCAGTATTTT	CASSPEARGFDTQYF
NA	TRBJ1-1	TRBV25-1	NA	TGTGCCAGCAGTGAACAGCGGCGTCAAGCCGCCGCTTTCTTT	CASSEQRRQAAAFF
NA	TRBJ2-7	TRBV27	TRBD2	TGTGCCAGCAGAAGACTAGCGGGGAGGGACTACGAGCAGTACTTC	CASRRLAGRDYEQYF
NA	TRBJ2-3	TRBV30	NA	TGTGCCTGGAGTGTAGGCTCGGGACTCACAGATACGCAGTATTTT	CAWSVGSGLTDTQYF
NA	TRBJ2-7	TRBV29-1	TRBD1	TGCAGCGTTCGAGGGGTGGCAGGGGGTTTCGAGCAGTACTTC	CSVRGVAGGFEQYF